The clone carrying this T cell receptor beta chain was observed a handful of times. The sample belongs to a study of T-cell memory formation after mild COVID-19. V was trimmed by 2 bases and J by 0 bases, leaving 14 bases between them. The CDR3 covers 17 residues. Germline CDR1 is KGHSH and CDR2 is LQKENI. TCRdb ran MiXCR on the 5' RACE reads and lists one entry per CDR3 protein. The repertoire holds 190,000 or so distinct CDR3 sequences, 27% seen once, with about an eighth in the top ten. The source material was PBMCs or a T cell subset sorted from them (not recorded which). The receptor comes from an adult woman who had mild COVID-19 (a few samples of this study predate the infection). Cell type and time point are not known. The J gene is TRBJ2-1, the V gene TRBV18, with D perhaps matching TRBD1 (6 bases). The CDR3 DNA reads as TGTGCCAGCTCACCATGGGAAGCCAGGGGCTCCTACAATGAGCAGTTCTTC. Translated: CASSPWEARGSYNEQFF.